Each of the 19 T cell receptor beta chains below was sequenced from the same sample in a study of beta chain features in type 1 diabetes. General study points: Type 1 diabetes patients had moderately but significantly shorter TCRB CDR3s in all four CD4+ subsets.

Their cognate antigens are unknown. Investigators reverse transcribed all isolated RNA, so they sequenced expressed TCRB transcripts. Sequencing was performed with immunoSEQ multiplex PCR; in TCRdb, only in-frame clones are kept and a portion is missing. The sample lists approximately 130,000 clones, about 18% occurring once. The material sequenced was central memory CD4+ T cells from blood. The receptors stem from a man between 18 and 29 years old with type 1 diabetes.

In the case of this clone: Other nucleotide sequences in the sample specify the same CDR3. The V call is TRBV19, the J call TRBJ2-6; D call uncertain. Per the germline V gene, CDR1 is LNHDA and CDR2 is SQIVND (reference sequence). CDR3 length equals 13 residues. Trimming left V 6 bases short and J 0 bases short, with 3 bases between. The CDR3 sequence: CASSNSGANVLTF. CDR3 DNA: TGTGCCAGTAGCAACTCTGGGGCCAACGTCCTGACTTTC.

This clone was seen a few times. The same CDR3 arises from other DNA sequences in this sample as well. The chain employs TRBV30 and TRBJ2-5; a weak D match, TRBD2 (6 bases). The CDR3 totals 13 residues. The V end lost 0 bases, the J end lost 5 bases, and 10 bases lay between the germline ends. The germline V gene encodes CDR1 GTSNPN and CDR2 SVGIG (reference sequence). CDR3 sequence: CAWSVRRGETQYF. In DNA form, the CDR3 reads TGTGCCTGGAGTGTAAGGAGGGGCGAGACCCAGTACTTC.

Here the CDR3 DNA reads TGCAGCGTTGGGGCGTCGGTGGGGTCCCTCTACGAGCAGTACTTC. Translating gives CSVGASVGSLYEQYF. The V call is TRBV29-1, the J call TRBJ2-7; D is undetermined. The CDR3 is 15 residues long. Trimming cost V 4 bases and J 3 bases, with 19 bases left between them. Germline V gives CDR1 SQVTM, CDR2 ANQGSEA.

This clone has more than one count but fewer than ten. In DNA, the CDR3 is TGCGCCAGCAGTATCGGCACCGGGGAGCTGTTTTTT. Translated, it gives CASSIGTGELFF. The V call is TRBV5-1, the J call TRBJ2-2; D is undetermined. This CDR3 contains 12 residues. Trimming took off 5 bases at V and 4 bases at J, with 6 bases between the two ends. Germline V gene sequence: CDR1 SGHRS, CDR2 YFSETQ. The variable domain in full, with the rest retrieved from reference TRBV5-1 and TRBJ2-2, is KAGVTQTPRYLIKTRGQQVTLSCSPISGHRSVSWYQQTPGQGLQFLFEYFSETQRNKGNFPGRFSGRQFSNSRSEMNVSTLELGDSALYLCASSIGTGELFFGEGSRLTVL.

This clone was observed a few times. V usage is TRBV7-2 and J usage is TRBJ2-7, with D perhaps matching TRBD1 or TRBD2 (5 bases each). The CDR3 is 14 residues long. CDR1 and CDR2 from the germline V gene are SGHTA and FQGNSA. V was trimmed by 4 bases and J by 5 bases, leaving 15 bases between them. The CDR3 protein is CASSSQEGTHEQYF. CDR3 DNA sequence: TGTGCCAGCAGCTCCCAGGAAGGGACCCACGAGCAGTACTTC.

The V call is TRBV28, the J call TRBJ1-2; the D is unclear. The CDR3 extends over 14 amino acids. Germline lookup yields CDR1 MDHEN and CDR2 SYDVKM. Trimming cost V 2 bases and J 0 bases, with 7 bases left between them. CDR3 in DNA: TGTGCCAGCAGTTTAGGTGGGGCTAACTATGGCTACACCTTC. As protein: CASSLGGANYGYTF.

This chain joins TRBV5-1 and TRBJ2-2, with D unresolved. V lost 4 bases and J lost 0, with 10 bases in between. Germline V gives CDR1 SGHRS, CDR2 YFSETQ. The CDR3 is 15 amino acids. The CDR3 is CASSPRYANTGELFF. DNA of the CDR3: TGCGCCAGCAGCCCCAGGTACGCGAACACCGGGGAGCTGTTTTTT.

The chain carries TRBV18 and TRBJ2-5; either TRBD1 or TRBD2 may supply D (5 bases each). Germline CDR1 and CDR2: KGHSH and LQKENI. V shed 3 bases and J shed 5 bases, with 13 bases lying between them. This CDR3 comprises 14 residues. CDR3 DNA: TGTGCCAGCTCACCGGGGACCCTCGGGGAGACCCAGTACTTC. This translates into CASSPGTLGETQYF.

This clone was detected a few times. V and J are TRBV29-1 and TRBJ2-2; D ambiguous. V was pared by 3 bases and J by 1 base, with 9 bases between. This CDR3 has 14 residues. Germline loops: CDR1 SQVTM, CDR2 ANQGSEA. The CDR3 region is CSVEGYGNTGELFF. CDR3 in DNA: TGCAGCGTTGAGGGGTACGGGAACACCGGGGAGCTGTTTTTT.

V and J are TRBV28 and TRBJ2-7, with 10 bases matching TRBD1. This CDR3 region has 17 residues. After removal of 10 bases from V and 3 bases from J, the junction contained 18 bases not matched to a gene. CDR1 MDHEN and CDR2 SYDVKM come from the germline V gene. DNA of the CDR3: TGTGCCACCCTTGGCCCGGGACAGGGGAAAGGCTACTACGAGCAGTACTTC. The encoded protein is CATLGPGQGKGYYEQYF.

The chain recombines TRBV29-1 with TRBJ1-2; TRBD1 aligns across 9 bases. CDR1 and CDR2 (germline): SQVTM, ANQGSEA. With 6 bases clipped from V and 8 bases from J, the junction kept 16 bases outside the gene matches. This CDR3 region has 15 residues. The CDR3 spells CSVYRGRVESGGYTF. The CDR3 nucleotides read TGCAGCGTCTACAGGGGGCGCGTTGAGTCGGGAGGCTACACCTTC.

This clone was seen more than once but under ten times. The rearrangement uses TRBV25-1 and TRBJ1-6; possibly TRBD1 for D (6 bases). The CDR3 sequence is 13 residues long. Looked up from germline, CDR1 is MGHDK and CDR2 is SYGVNS. V was pared by 8 bases and J by 9 bases, with 14 bases between. The CDR3 nucleotides read TGTGCCAGCGCAGGGGACCTCATTTCACCCCTCCACTTT. It specifies CASAGDLISPLHF.

A few counts support this clone. The chain uses TRBV7-2 and TRBJ2-3; 8 bases are a match to TRBD2. The V segment lost 4 bases and the J segment 2 bases; nucleotides outside the gene matches: 11. CDR1 is SGHTA and CDR2 is FQGNSA in the germline V gene. CDR3 length: 17 residues. This CDR3 is CASSWVHSSGLTDTQYF. DNA for the CDR3: TGTGCCAGCAGCTGGGTCCATTCTAGCGGGCTCACAGATACGCAGTATTTT.

About this clone: Other DNA sequences in the same sample also yield this CDR3. The V and J genes are TRBV2 and TRBJ2-1; TRBD2 aligns across 14 bases. The CDR3 sequence is 15 residues long. The germline V gene has CDR1 SNHLY and CDR2 FYNNEI. With V trimmed by 6 bases and J by 7 bases, 5 bases remained unmatched. CDR3 sequence (DNA): TGTGCCAGCAGCGAGGGACTAGCGGGAGTAAATGAGCAGTTCTTC. It yields the protein CASSEGLAGVNEQFF.

This clone was found a few times. This rearrangement joins TRBV29-1 to TRBJ2-7; 7 nucleotides align to TRBD1. Germline V lookup: CDR1 SQVTM, CDR2 ANQGSEA. V shed 4 bases, J shed 2 bases, and the junction held 8 bases outside the gene matches. The CDR3 sequence is 14 residues long. CDR3 residues: CSVVYRGPPYEQYF. CDR3 nucleotide sequence: TGCAGCGTTGTTTACAGGGGTCCTCCCTACGAGCAGTACTTC.

This rearrangement joins TRBV18 to TRBJ2-1; 9 nucleotides align to TRBD2. The V segment lost 3 bases and the J segment 3 bases; nucleotides outside the gene matches: 6. Germline V gene sequence: CDR1 KGHSH, CDR2 LQKENI. The CDR3 covers 16 residues. Here the CDR3 reads CASSPFSGGVYNEQFF. DNA for the CDR3: TGTGCCAGCTCACCGTTTAGCGGGGGCGTCTACAATGAGCAGTTCTTC.

This clone was picked up many times. The V call is TRBV4-1, the J call TRBJ2-7; 9 nucleotides match TRBD2. This CDR3 spans 17 amino acids. With V trimmed by 0 bases and J by 6 bases, 12 bases remained unmatched. CDR1 MGHRA and CDR2 YSYEKL come from the germline V gene. CDR3 DNA: TGCGCCAGCAGCCAAGATCTCATCTTGGGACTAGCTCGCGAGCAGTACTTC. It translates to CASSQDLILGLAREQYF.

As regards this clone: Other DNA sequences in the sample encode the same CDR3. V gene TRBV5-1 combines with J gene TRBJ2-3; unclear D gene. Trimming removed 0 bases at V and 4 bases at J, with 6 bases between. Germline loops: CDR1 SGHRS, CDR2 YFSETQ. The length of the CDR3 is 13 residues. Written as DNA, the CDR3 is TGCGCCAGCAGCTTGGAAAGGGCAGATACGCAGTATTTT. Translating it yields CASSLERADTQYF.

This clone occurred a few times. The CDR3 sequence: CAIVEYSYNEQFF. CDR3 bases: TGTGCCATCGTAGAGTATTCCTACAATGAGCAGTTCTTC. The chain recombines TRBV21-1 with TRBJ2-1; the table's D gene call, TRBD2, was not cross checked with the DNA. TRBV21-1 is deemed a pseudogene. The CDR3 totals 13 residues.